This paragraph covers one T cell receptor (beta chain) sequence. It lacks a known antigen. It has no much larger one-base neighbor in the sample; base qualities were not kept. Spanning cysteine to phenylalanine, the CDR3 consists of 15 amino acids. Only the CDR3 DNA stays, 45 bases, in frame from base 1. Looking up the germline V gene yields CDR1 MDHEN and CDR2 SYDVKM. Ends trimmed: V by 2 bases, J by 13 bases; bases unmatched to a gene: 9. TCRbeta CDR3 regions were amplified from genomic DNA using the immunoSEQ Assay, a bias-controlled multiplex PCR. The study's own analysis went as follows. The number of nucleated cells in each sample was estimated from the amplification of reference gene primers within the assay. To quantify the absolute abundance of each unique TCRbeta CDR3 rearrangement, sequence reads were collapsed and filtered. For each sample, productive Simpson clonality was calculated by taking the square root of Simpson's diversity index across productive rearrangements. TCRdb re-hosts the immuneACCESS table, in-frame sequences only. Its copies lack some clones; in the studies checked, an unresolved V gene accounts for under half of them, and the cause for the rest is not known. Clone size and the V and J calls come from that table; the DNA yielded D and trimming. Within this sample are around 210,000 clones, with about 90% of them counted one time only. Together, the top ten hold 0.75% to 0.9% of the sample.

The sample is drawn from a study of blood T cell repertoires in COVID-19 (dated by TCRdb to about 2020). Broadly, across the study: The collaborator samples originated in the United States, Italy and Spain and spanned the acute and convalescent phases of COVID-19. The prospective study material was composed of cDNA or gDNA derived from T cells, B-cell-depleted T cells, or PBMCs. Subjects who had been exposed to COVID-19, were actively infected with it, or had recovered from it provided the deeply sampled blood TCRbeta repertoires that made up the dataset. A freely available public database, intended as a resource for researchers studying the immune response to SARS-CoV-2, is where the repertoires were released. Samples came from the ongoing ImmuneRACE study (first 160 participants) plus 1,254 subjects from 6 global collaborators. The sample metadata nearly always contained a de-identified subject ID, COVID-19 status, age in years and sex. Where available, HLA class I and class II types were taken from metadata supplied by the sample provider and were not determined by assay-based typing. Paper-wide results and their limitations: Clinical and demographic metadata were provided uncurated, with the amount varying by source and participant.

Whole blood was collected in K2EDTA tubes by collaborating institutions according to the institutions' own protocols. For TCRbeta analysis, collaborators shipped samples in one of three forms: frozen whole blood, isolated PBMCs, or DNA extracted from either of those sample types. Sequencing was performed on peripheral blood. The receptor was isolated from a woman in her seventies with acute or convalescent COVID-19. The chain was built from TRBV28 and TRBJ2-5; a stretch of 14 junction bases matches TRBD2. The CDR3 corresponds to CASSLGTSGGYQGYF. Here is the DNA: TGTGCCAGCAGTTTAGGGACTAGCGGGGGCTATCAGGGGTACTTC. This CDR3, with the reference TRBV28 and TRBJ2-5 proteins standing in past its ends, gives the full variable domain DVKVTQSSRYLVKRTGEKVFLECVQDMDHENMFWYRQDPGLGLRLIYFSYDVKMKEKGDIPEGYSVSREKKERFSLILESASTNQTSMYLCASSLGTSGGYQGYFGPGTRLLVL.